The 21 T cell receptor beta chains below were found in one sample sequenced in a study of T cell repertoires in cytomegalovirus infection. TCRdb itself ran the reads through MiXCR, one entry per CDR3 protein. The top ten hold roughly 16% of the sample, which has some 480,000 distinct CDR3 sequences, about 33% seen once. Their antigen targets remain unknown. The sample in question was cultured PBMCs, obtained from culture after CMV antigen stimulation. These TCRs come from a human donor in good health (CMV status not recorded). Some clones in this sample may be carry-over from other donors' samples.

The genes are TRBV27 and TRBJ1-1; D is possibly TRBD1 (5 bases). The CDR3 is 14 residues long. Per germline, CDR1 MNHEY and CDR2 SMNVEV (reference sequence). Trimming stripped 3 bases from V and 5 bases from J, with 13 bases between. CDR3 sequence (DNA): TGTGCCAGCAGTTTTTTGCTGGGGGGAACTGAAGCTTTCTTT. This codes for CASSFLLGGTEAFF.

This sequence joins TRBV11-3 and TRBJ2-3; D gene ambiguous. The length of the CDR3 is 16 residues. Trimming removed 2 bases from V and 1 base from J, with 13 bases in between. Germline-derived CDR1 and CDR2 are SGHNT and YENEEA. CDR3 DNA: TGTGCCAGCAGCTTATACGCGTCGTTTGGCACAGATACGCAGTATTTT. It yields the protein CASSLYASFGTDTQYF.

This clonotype was seen more than once but under ten times. The CDR3 DNA sequence: TGTGCCAGCAGCCCGGCCTCCAGGGGTGTGGGCACTGAAGCTTTCTTT. Its protein product is CASSPASRGVGTEAFF. This chain uses TRBV7-9 with TRBJ1-1; the D gene is possibly TRBD1 (6 bases). V lost 5 bases and J lost 4, with 20 bases in between. This CDR3 is 16 amino acids long. Germline V gene lookup returns CDR1 SEHNR and CDR2 FQNEAQ (reference sequence).

The chain recombines TRBV6-5 with TRBJ2-7; 7 positions agree with TRBD2. The length of the CDR3 is 15 residues. Per germline, CDR1 MNHEY and CDR2 SVGAGI. J lost 2 bases, V lost 5 bases, and 9 bases had no gene match. The CDR3 region has the DNA TGTGCCAGCAGTCGAGTGGCGGGAGCGACCTACGAGCAGTACGTC. Translated, it gives CASSRVAGATYEQYV.

The chain links TRBV18 to TRBJ1-1; D is ambiguous. The germline CDR1 and CDR2 sequences are KGHSH and LQKENI. The CDR3 is made up of 16 amino acids. Trimming took 1 base from V and 1 from J, leaving 13 bases between them. Here the CDR3 reads CASSPQHLRGNTEAFF. The CDR3 DNA follows: TGTGCCAGCTCACCACAACATCTCCGGGGGAACACTGAAGCTTTCTTT.

The DNA for the CDR3 is TGCGCCAGCAGCCGCGGCGGGAGAGACACCGGGGAGCTGTTTTTT. Translation gives CASSRGGRDTGELFF. J is TRBJ2-2 and V is TRBV4-1, with TRBD2 matching over 7 bases. This CDR3 has 15 residues. Germline assignment: CDR1 MGHRA and CDR2 YSYEKL. Unmatched junction bases numbered 5, after V lost 4 bases and J lost 3 bases.

As concerns this clonotype: The junction shows a germline mismatch at one end, possibly a read error. The chain recombines TRBV7-2 with TRBJ2-1, with D possibly being TRBD1 or TRBD2 (6 bases each). CDR1 is SGHTA and CDR2 is FQGNSA in the germline V gene. There are 13 residues in the CDR3. This CDR3 reads CASSLAFQRGAVF. CDR3 DNA: TGTGCCAGCAGCTTAGCGTTTCAGAGGGGGGCGGTCTTC.

The V call is TRBV14, the J call TRBJ1-4; D is ambiguous. The length of the CDR3 is 13 residues. Germline V gives CDR1 SGHDN, CDR2 FVKESK. V was cut by 6 bases and J by 5 bases, with 10 bases left in between. CDR3 region: CASRESGNEKLFF. The CDR3 DNA follows: TGTGCCAGCAGAGAAAGTGGGAATGAAAAACTGTTTTTT.

The chain carries TRBV25-1 and TRBJ1-2, with 9 bases lining up with TRBD1. The germline V gene has CDR1 MGHDK and CDR2 SYGVNS. V was clipped by 5 bases and J by 8 bases; unmatched bases: 15. This CDR3 comprises 16 residues. CDR3 loop: CASSIIPGQGTIGYTF. CDR3 coding DNA: TGTGCCAGCAGTATTATACCGGGACAGGGCACGATCGGCTACACCTTC.

The gene calls are TRBV6-2 or TRBV6-3 and TRBJ2-7; D call uncertain. CDR1 MNHEY and CDR2 SVGEGT come from the germline V gene. V was clipped by 5 bases and J by 3 bases, with 11 bases between them. The length of the CDR3 is 13 residues. DNA of the CDR3: TGTGCCAGCAGTCCCCTGTACCGCTACGAGCAGTACGTC. Translation: CASSPLYRYEQYV.

CDR3 in amino acids: CASSVRGDEQYV. In nucleotides, the CDR3 is TGTGCCAGCAGTGTCAGGGGAGACGAGCAGTACGTC. This sequence joins TRBV12-3 or TRBV12-4 and TRBJ2-7, with a weak D call TRBD1 (6 bases). V gave up 5 bases and J gave up 5 bases, with 10 bases separating them. This CDR3 spans 12 amino acids.

This clonotype showed up just a few times. The chain employs TRBV19 and TRBJ2-7, with D possibly being TRBD1 (6 bases). In germline, CDR1 is LNHDA, CDR2 SQIVND (reference sequence). The CDR3 has 14 residues. Trimming stripped 5 bases from V and 2 bases from J, with 13 bases between. Here the CDR3 reads CASSFSWTAYEQYF. The CDR3 DNA reads as TGTGCCAGTAGTTTCTCCTGGACAGCCTACGAGCAGTACTTC.

This clonotype came up a few times. This sequence joins TRBV6-1 and TRBJ2-2, with D possibly TRBD2 on 5 matching bases. The germline gives CDR1 MNHNS, CDR2 SASEGT. The CDR3 runs 11 residues. V was pared by 8 bases and J by 4 bases, with 5 bases between. The CDR3 loop reads CASAGTGELFF. DNA for the CDR3: TGTGCCAGCGCGGGCACCGGGGAGCTGTTTTTT.

The genes are TRBV24-1 and TRBJ2-2; no definite D call. V was cut by 5 bases and J by 7 bases, with 19 bases left in between. This CDR3 comprises 16 residues. Germline CDR1 reads KGHDR; CDR2 reads SFDVKD. The CDR3 loop reads CATSGPGVGDNGELFF. The CDR3 DNA sequence: TGTGCCACCAGTGGGCCCGGAGTCGGTGACAACGGGGAGCTGTTTTTT.

This clonotype was detected many times. J is TRBJ1-5 and V is TRBV7-2, with D possibly TRBD1 on 6 matching bases. Trimming cost V 1 base and J 5 bases, with 9 bases left between them. Per germline, CDR1 SGHTA and CDR2 FQGNSA. This CDR3 region has 14 residues. For the CDR3, the DNA is TGTGCCAGCAGCTTAGACCAGGGGTATCAGCCCCAGCATTTT. Its translation: CASSLDQGYQPQHF.

The rearrangement uses TRBV7-9 and TRBJ2-2; tentative D call: TRBD1 (6 bases). The germline CDR1 and CDR2 sequences are SEHNR and FQNEAQ (reference sequence). This CDR3 has 14 residues. The V gene lost 5 bases and the J gene lost 1 base, with 8 bases spanning the gap. CDR3 amino acids: CASSLDRNTGELFF. In DNA form, the CDR3 reads TGTGCCAGCAGCCTGGACAGGAACACCGGGGAGCTGTTTTTT.

This clonotype was seen a handful of times. The DNA of the CDR3 is TGTGCCAGCAGTGAAGAGGACAGGGGTCCCTACGAGCAGTACTTC. Translated: CASSEEDRGPYEQYF. The rearrangement joins TRBV25-1 to TRBJ2-7; 9 bases are shared with TRBD1. CDR1 is MGHDK, CDR2 SYGVNS, per germline. This CDR3 is 15 amino acids long. Trimming removed 2 bases from V and 2 bases from J; junction bases left unmatched: 4.

A few counts support this clonotype. The V gene is TRBV12-5, the J gene TRBJ2-1; D call uncertain. The CDR3 is made up of 15 amino acids. V was shortened by 6 bases and J by 0 bases, with 12 bases between the two germline ends. Germline V CDR1 and CDR2: LGHNT, FRNRAP. The CDR3 DNA is TGTGCTAGTGGCCCCCCTCAGGCCTCCTACAATGAGCAGTTCTTC. Translating gives CASGPPQASYNEQFF.

This clonotype occurred a few times. This sequence joins TRBV7-2 and TRBJ1-2, with D maybe TRBD1 (6 bases). V lost 7 bases to trimming and J lost 1 base, with 16 bases between them. This CDR3 is built from 15 residues. Germline V gene data show CDR1 as SGHTA and CDR2 as FQGNSA. CDR3 sequence: CASNRPDRVNYGYTF. As DNA, the CDR3 is TGTGCCAGCAATAGGCCGGACAGAGTTAACTATGGCTACACCTTC.

The chain uses TRBV7-2 and TRBJ1-1; D is ambiguous. The germline V gene encodes CDR1 SGHTA and CDR2 FQGNSA. V lost 1 base and J 3 bases, leaving 9 bases between the germline ends. CDR3 length equals 14 residues. CDR3 DNA sequence: TGTGCCAGCAGCTTAGTTGGGGAGTACACTGAAGCTTTCTTT. Protein: CASSLVGEYTEAFF. Full variable domain (rest looked up from reference TRBV7-2 and TRBJ1-1): GAGVSQSPSNKVTEKGKDVELRCDPISGHTALYWYRQSLGQGLEFLIYFQGNSAPDKSGLPSDRFSAERTGGSVSTLTIQRTQQEDSAVYLCASSLVGEYTEAFFGQGTRLTVV.

This clonotype has only a few counts. The genes are TRBV12-3 or TRBV12-4 and TRBJ1-3; D call uncertain. Trimming removed 6 bases at V and 3 bases at J, with 9 bases between. This CDR3 contains 13 residues. For the CDR3, the DNA is TGTGCCAGCAGCCGATCGGGTGGAAACACCATATATTTT. This encodes CASSRSGGNTIYF.